This T cell receptor (beta chain) was identified during a study of cytomegalovirus exposure and HLA in healthy donors. Broader study findings: For cytomegalovirus status, the classifier reportedly gave diagnoses with high specificity and sensitivity. Some V segments, TRBV6-2 and TRBV6-3 among them, were indistinguishable and were therefore excluded. Confirmation was obtained in vitro that three CMV-associated chains are specific for CMV antigens. By a later analysis, the bulk of CMV-associated TCR beta chains appeared HLA-restricted.

Germline-derived CDR1 and CDR2 are SNHLY and FYNNEI. The CDR3 has 16 amino acids. After removal of 0 bases from V and 12 bases from J, the junction contained 15 bases not matched to a gene. The study ran its PCR with 60 Vbeta and 13 Jbeta primers. Assay: immunoSEQ multiplex PCR; the TCRdb copy retains only in-frame clones and omits some. The sample has fewer than 120,000 clones, nearly 80% seen once. There are a few counts of this clone. The antigen remains undetermined. The chain employs TRBV2 and TRBJ2-7; TRBD2 matches at 9 bases. The clonotype was recovered from a woman in her thirties in good health and CMV-seronegative. The sequenced sample consisted of PBMCs. The CDR3: CASSEARLAALTSRYF. CDR3 DNA sequence: TGTGCCAGCAGTGAAGCTCGACTAGCGGCCCTTACGAGTCGGTACTTC.